This passage covers 6 T cell receptor beta chains from one sample sequenced in a study of control samples from healthy donors and cancer patients. Assay: immunoSEQ multiplex PCR; the TCRdb copy retains only in-frame clones and omits some. The sample records around 70,000 clones, about nine tenths being singletons. The sample was PBMCs. The origin of the receptors is a woman in her forties or fifties with colorectal cancer.

The chain links TRBV7-9 to TRBJ2-1; D is perhaps TRBD1 or TRBD2 (5 bases each). V lost 11 bases to trimming and J lost 3 bases, with 11 bases between them. CDR3 size: 12 residues. From germline, CDR1 is SEHNR and CDR2 FQNEAQ (reference sequence). In DNA, the CDR3 is TGTGCCCTCATGGGGGTCTACAATGAGCAGTTCTTC. Its protein product is CALMGVYNEQFF.

This chain connects TRBV15 to TRBJ2-3, with D tentatively TRBD2 (7 bases). The CDR3 consists of 15 residues. Trimming shortened V by 7 bases and J by 2 bases, and 16 bases separated the two germline ends. Germline CDR1 LNHNV, CDR2 YYDKDF (reference sequence). The CDR3 DNA sequence: TGTGCCACCAAGTTCGCGGGGGCCTTCACAGATACGCAGTATTTT. Encoded protein: CATKFAGAFTDTQYF. Complete variable domain (other parts from reference TRBV15 and TRBJ2-3): DAMVIQNPRYQVTQFGKPVTLSCSQTLNHNVMYWYQQKSSQAPKLLFHYYDKDFNNEADTPDNFQSRRPNTSFCFLDIRSPGLGDTAMYLCATKFAGAFTDTQYFGPGTRLTVL.

The chain is built from TRBV2 and TRBJ1-1, with a tentative D call TRBD1 (5 bases). The CDR3 contains 13 residues. CDR1 SNHLY and CDR2 FYNNEI come from the germline V gene. The V and J ends lost 8 bases and 6 bases respectively, with 16 bases between them. The CDR3 loop is CASDYGRAPEAFF. The CDR3 DNA reads TGTGCCAGCGACTATGGCAGGGCCCCTGAAGCTTTCTTT.

The genes are TRBV7-2 and TRBJ1-4, with 11 bases lining up with TRBD1. The CDR3 is 16 amino acids. Trimming took 2 bases from V and 7 from J; bases not matched to a gene: 6. Germline CDR1 reads SGHTA; CDR2 reads FQGNSA. CDR3 DNA: TGTGCCAGCAGCTTAATCGGACAGGGGGCAGGTGAAAAACTGTTTTTT. Its translation: CASSLIGQGAGEKLFF.

This sequence joins TRBV12-3 or TRBV12-4 and TRBJ2-1, with TRBD1 as a possible D gene (5 bases). Trimming left V 3 bases short and J 8 bases short, with 11 bases between. This CDR3 comprises 13 residues. CDR3 protein: CASSFLGRHEQFF. CDR3 nucleotide sequence: TGTGCCAGCAGTTTTCTGGGGCGGCATGAGCAGTTCTTC.

V and J are TRBV5-1 and TRBJ1-3; 9 bases agree with TRBD1. CDR1 is SGHRS, CDR2 YFSETQ, per germline. The CDR3 has 16 residues. V lost 4 bases to trimming and J lost 3 bases; unmatched junction nucleotides: 8. As DNA, the CDR3 is TGCGCCAGCAGCAACTCCGGGACAGGGTTTGGAAACACCATATATTTT. Residues: CASSNSGTGFGNTIYF. Full variable domain (outside the CDR3, taken from reference TRBV5-1 and TRBJ1-3): KAGVTQTPRYLIKTRGQQVTLSCSPISGHRSVSWYQQTPGQGLQFLFEYFSETQRNKGNFPGRFSGRQFSNSRSEMNVSTLELGDSALYLCASSNSGTGFGNTIYFGEGSWLTVV.